This T cell receptor beta chain is drawn from a study of cytomegalovirus exposure and HLA in healthy donors. The CDR3 runs 15 residues. Looked up from germline, CDR1 is KGHSH and CDR2 is LQKENI. V was pared by 3 bases and J by 1 base, with 2 bases of the junction left unmatched. Turning to this clone: Its antigen is unknown.

Study-level points and caveats: Prediction of most subjects' HLA-A and HLA-B alleles by TCR beta sequences was reportedly accurate. In an earlier analysis, about 87% or about 30%: the productive usage of most TCR beta V segments. It was around 160 TCR beta chains that were listed as cytomegalovirus-associated.

PCR used 60 Vbeta primers and 13 Jbeta primers. Using immunoSEQ multiplex PCR, the repertoire was profiled, and TCRdb retains in-frame clones only, with some absent. This sample yields around 39,000 clones, of which roughly 60% are seen a single time; 8.7% belongs to the top ten. The specimen sequenced was PBMCs. The sequence was obtained from a human donor in good health. V usage is TRBV18 and J usage is TRBJ2-7; 11 positions match TRBD1. CDR3 amino acids: CASSPGTGGSYEQYF. CDR3 DNA: TGTGCCAGCTCACCCGGGACAGGGGGTTCCTACGAGCAGTACTTC.